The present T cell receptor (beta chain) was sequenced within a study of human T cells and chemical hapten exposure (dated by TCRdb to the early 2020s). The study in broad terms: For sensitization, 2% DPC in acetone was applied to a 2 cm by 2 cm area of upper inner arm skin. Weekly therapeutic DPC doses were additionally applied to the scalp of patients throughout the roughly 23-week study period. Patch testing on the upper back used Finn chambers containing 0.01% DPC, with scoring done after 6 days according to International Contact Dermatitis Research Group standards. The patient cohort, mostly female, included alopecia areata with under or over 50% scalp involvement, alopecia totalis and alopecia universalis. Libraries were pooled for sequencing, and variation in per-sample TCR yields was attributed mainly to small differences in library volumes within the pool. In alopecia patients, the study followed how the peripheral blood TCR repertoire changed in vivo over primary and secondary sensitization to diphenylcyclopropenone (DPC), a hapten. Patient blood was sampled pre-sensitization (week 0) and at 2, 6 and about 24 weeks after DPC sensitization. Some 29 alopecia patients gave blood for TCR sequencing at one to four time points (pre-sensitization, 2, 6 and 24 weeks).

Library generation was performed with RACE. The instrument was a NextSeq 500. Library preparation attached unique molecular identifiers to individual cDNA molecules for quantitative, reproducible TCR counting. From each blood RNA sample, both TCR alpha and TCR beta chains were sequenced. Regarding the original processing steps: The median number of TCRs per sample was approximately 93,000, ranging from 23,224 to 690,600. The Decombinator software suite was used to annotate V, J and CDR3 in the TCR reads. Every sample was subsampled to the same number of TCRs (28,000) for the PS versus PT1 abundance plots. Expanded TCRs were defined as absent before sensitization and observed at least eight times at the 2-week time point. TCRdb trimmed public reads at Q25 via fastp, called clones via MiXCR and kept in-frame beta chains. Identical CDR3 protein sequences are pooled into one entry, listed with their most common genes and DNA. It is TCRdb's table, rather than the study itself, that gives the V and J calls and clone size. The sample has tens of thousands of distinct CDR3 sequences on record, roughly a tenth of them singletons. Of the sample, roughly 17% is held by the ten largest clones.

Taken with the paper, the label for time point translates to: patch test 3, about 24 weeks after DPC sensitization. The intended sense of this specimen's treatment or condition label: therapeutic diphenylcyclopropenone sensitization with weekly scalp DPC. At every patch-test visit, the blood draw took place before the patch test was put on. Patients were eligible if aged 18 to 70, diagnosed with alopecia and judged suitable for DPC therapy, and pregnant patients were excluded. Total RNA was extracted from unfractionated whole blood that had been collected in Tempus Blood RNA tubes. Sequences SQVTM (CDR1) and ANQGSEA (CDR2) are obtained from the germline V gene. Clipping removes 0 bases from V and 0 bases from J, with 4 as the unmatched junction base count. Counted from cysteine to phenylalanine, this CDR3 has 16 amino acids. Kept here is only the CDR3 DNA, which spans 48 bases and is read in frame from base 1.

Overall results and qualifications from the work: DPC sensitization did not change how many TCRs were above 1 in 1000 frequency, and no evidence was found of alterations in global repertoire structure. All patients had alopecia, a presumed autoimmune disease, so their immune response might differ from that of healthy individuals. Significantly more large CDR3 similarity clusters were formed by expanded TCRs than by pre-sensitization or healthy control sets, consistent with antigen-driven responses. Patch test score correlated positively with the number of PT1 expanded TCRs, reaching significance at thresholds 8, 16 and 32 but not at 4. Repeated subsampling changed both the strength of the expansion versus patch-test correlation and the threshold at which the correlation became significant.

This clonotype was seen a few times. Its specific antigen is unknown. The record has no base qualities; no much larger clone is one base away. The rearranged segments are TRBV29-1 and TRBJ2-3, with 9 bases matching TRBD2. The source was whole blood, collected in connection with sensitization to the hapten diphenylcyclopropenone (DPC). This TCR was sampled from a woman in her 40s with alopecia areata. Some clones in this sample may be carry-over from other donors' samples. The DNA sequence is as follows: TGCAGCGTTGAAGATCTAGCGGGGCGAAGCACAGATACGCAGTATTTT. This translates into CSVEDLAGRSTDTQYF.